This TCR beta chain was recovered during a study of blood T cell repertoires in COVID-19. Study-level information: Acute and convalescent COVID-19 samples came from the United States, Italy and Spain. T cells, B-cell-depleted T cells, or PBMCs supplied cDNA or gDNA.

Followed over time, Seattle patients had been enrolled while infection was active. Trimming shortened V by 8 bases and J by 7 bases, and 9 bases separated the two germline ends. The CDR3 is made up of 10 amino acids. CDR1 is MNHEY and CDR2 is SVGAGI in the germline V gene. The assay was immunoSEQ multiplex PCR, and TCRdb's table has in-frame clones only and misses some. The table has fewer than 200,000 clones, around nine tenths seen once. This receptor was taken from a woman older than 75 with COVID-19, enrolled during active disease. The V and J genes are TRBV6-5 and TRBJ2-7, with a weak D call TRBD1 (6 bases). Sequencing was carried out using peripheral blood. DNA for the CDR3: TGTGCCAGCGTCGACAGGGAGCAGTACTTC. Its protein product is CASVDREQYF.